The 18 T cell receptor beta chains listed next were all sequenced from one sample in a study of CD8 T cells in Susac syndrome. Random hexamers served to reverse transcribe about 0.5 to 1 ug RNA. TCRdb re-called the immunoSEQ multiplex PCR reads with MiXCR, one entry per CDR3 protein. The repertoire holds 130,000 to 150,000 distinct CDR3 sequences, with approximately 94% as singletons. The sample comprised CD4+ T cells from PBMCs. Receptors were obtained from a human donor with Susac syndrome.

The chain employs TRBV15 and TRBJ1-1; no reliable D call. The ends were cut back, 9 bases at V and 1 base at J, with 12 bases in the middle. The CDR3 is 13 residues long. Germline V lookup: CDR1 LNHNV, CDR2 YYDKDF (reference sequence). The CDR3, as DNA: TGTGCCACGCTGGCAGCCACGAACACTGAAGCTTTCTTT. It encodes CATLAATNTEAFF.

The chain links TRBV2 to TRBJ2-4; D might be TRBD1 or TRBD2, each matching 5 bases. This CDR3 contains 14 residues. CDR1 and CDR2 from the germline V gene are SNHLY and FYNNEI. V shed 4 bases and J shed 0 bases, with 7 bases lying between them. As DNA, the CDR3 is TGTGCCAGCAGTGGGGGGATAGCCAAAAACATTCAGTACTTC. Amino acid sequence: CASSGGIAKNIQYF.

The rearrangement links TRBV20-1 to TRBJ2-1; weak D call: TRBD2 (7 bases). The ends were cut back, 6 bases at V and 9 bases at J, with 18 bases in the middle. Germline CDR1 and CDR2: DFQATT and SNEGSKA (reference sequence). CDR3 length: 13 residues. CDR3: CSANGGPGREQFF. The CDR3 DNA reads TGCAGTGCCAACGGGGGGCCGGGACGTGAGCAGTTCTTC.

Here the CDR3 reads CASRHRASGANVLTF. The CDR3 nucleotides are TGTGCCAGCAGACACAGGGCCTCTGGGGCCAACGTCCTGACTTTC. J is TRBJ2-6 and V is TRBV12-3 or TRBV12-4; D may be TRBD1 (6 bases). The CDR3 covers 15 residues. The V and J ends lost 6 bases and 0 bases respectively, with 9 bases between them.

The chain combines TRBV20-1 with TRBJ2-3, with D perhaps TRBD2 (6 bases). Trimming pared 0 bases from V and 3 bases from J, leaving 10 bases between. CDR3 size: 14 residues. Germline V gene sequence: CDR1 DFQATT, CDR2 SNEGSKA (reference sequence). The DNA of the CDR3 is TGCAGTGCTAGAGATCACGGGAGTACAGATACGCAGTATTTT. It codes for CSARDHGSTDTQYF.

This clonotype appeared once. The chain employs TRBV6-6 and TRBJ1-4, with D unclear. There are 16 residues in the CDR3. The germline V and J ends were trimmed by 7 bases and 0 bases, with 15 bases remaining between them. CDR1 MNHNY and CDR2 SVGAGI come from the germline V gene (reference sequence). CDR3 sequence: CASTLQDVATNEKLFF. Written as DNA, the CDR3 is TGTGCCAGCACCTTACAAGATGTGGCAACTAATGAAAAACTGTTTTTT.

This clonotype showed up just a few times. The chain uses TRBV28 and TRBJ1-5; 9 bases fit TRBD1. Trimming cost V 5 bases and J 2 bases; bases outside gene matches: 4. This CDR3 region has 15 residues. Per germline, CDR1 MDHEN and CDR2 SYDVKM. The CDR3 loop reads CASSPGQGGNQPQHF. The DNA of the CDR3 is TGTGCCAGCAGTCCGGGACAGGGTGGCAATCAGCCCCAGCATTTT.

The gene calls are TRBV5-6 and TRBJ1-1, with D possibly TRBD1 on 6 matching bases. CDR3 length: 12 amino acids. From germline, CDR1 is SGHDT and CDR2 YYEEEE. The germline V and J ends were trimmed by 0 bases and 7 bases, with 7 bases remaining between them. The CDR3 DNA reads as TGTGCCAGCAGCTTGGGACAGGATGAAGCTTTCTTT. This gives the protein CASSLGQDEAFF.

CDR3 region: CASSPSGLTGELFF. DNA of the CDR3: TGTGCCAGCAGCCCGAGTGGGTTAACCGGGGAGCTGTTTTTT. This chain joins TRBV3-1 and TRBJ2-2, with D hard to call. Germline assignment: CDR1 LGHDT and CDR2 YNNKEL (reference sequence). The CDR3 contains 14 residues. The V end lost 4 bases, the J end lost 5 bases, and 11 bases lay between the germline ends.

This clonotype has only one observation. The V gene is TRBV5-1, the J gene TRBJ2-2, with 8 bases fitting TRBD1. The germline CDR1 and CDR2 sequences are SGHRS and YFSETQ. Losses at the gene ends were 4 bases for V and 1 base for J; bases not matched to a gene: 12. There are 18 residues in the CDR3. The CDR3 DNA follows: TGCGCCAGCAGCCACCGACAGGGGCCGAATATGAACACCGGGGAGCTGTTTTTT. Translation: CASSHRQGPNMNTGELFF.

This rearrangement joins TRBV24-1 to TRBJ2-3, with unresolved D. This CDR3 has 11 amino acids. Trimming left V 9 bases short and J 6 bases short, with 9 bases between. The germline gives CDR1 KGHDR, CDR2 SFDVKD. CDR3 in DNA: TGTGCCACCGGGCGCGAGGATACGCAGTATTTT. This encodes CATGREDTQYF.

The rearrangement links TRBV29-1 to TRBJ2-1; TRBD2 agrees at 9 bases. CDR3 length equals 15 residues. V shed 2 bases and J 4 bases; nucleotides not matched to a gene: 6. From germline, CDR1 is SQVTM and CDR2 ANQGSEA. The chain's CDR3 is CSVERGSGGYNEQFF. In DNA, the CDR3 is TGCAGCGTTGAAAGGGGTAGCGGGGGTTACAATGAGCAGTTCTTC.

V usage is TRBV20-1 and J usage is TRBJ1-1, with D unclear. Trimming removed 2 bases from V and 7 bases from J, with 2 bases in between. This CDR3 is built from 9 residues. Germline CDR1 and CDR2: DFQATT and SNEGSKA (reference sequence). CDR3 protein: CSARSEAFF. In DNA form, the CDR3 reads TGCAGTGCTAGAAGTGAAGCTTTCTTT.

Points on this clonotype: Mismatch with germline at one junction end may stem from a read error. The rearrangement links TRBV5-1 to TRBJ2-3, with 14 nucleotides matching TRBD2. This CDR3 region has 13 residues. CDR1 is SGHRS, CDR2 YFSETQ, per germline. Here the CDR3 reads CASSLGGTSGRNF. In nucleotides, the CDR3 is TGCGCCAGCAGCTTGGGTGGGACTAGCGGGAGAAATTTT.

The rearrangement uses TRBV5-1 and TRBJ1-2, with unresolved D. The germline V gene has CDR1 SGHRS and CDR2 YFSETQ. The CDR3 is made up of 13 amino acids. V lost 4 bases, J lost 10 bases, and 17 bases lay in between. The DNA for the CDR3 is TGCGCCAGCAGCCTGGACCGTCGAGCGTACTACACCTTC. Translated, it gives CASSLDRRAYYTF.

The rearrangement joins TRBV12-3 or TRBV12-4 to TRBJ2-5, with 11 bases aligning to TRBD2. CDR3 length: 14 amino acids. J was trimmed by 5 bases and V by 6 bases; bases with no gene match: 5. CDR3 sequence reads: CASRMTSGTETQYF. CDR3 DNA: TGTGCCAGCAGGATGACTAGCGGGACTGAGACCCAGTACTTC.

V gene TRBV3-1 combines with J gene TRBJ1-6; maybe TRBD1 (6 bases). V lost 1 base, J lost 10 bases, and 14 bases lay in between. This CDR3 region has 15 residues. Germline CDR1 LGHDT, CDR2 YNNKEL (reference sequence). CDR3 nucleotide sequence: TGTGCCAGCAGCCAAGTCGGGACAAAGACGTCACCCCTCCACTTT. It encodes CASSQVGTKTSPLHF. Full variable domain (rest looked up from reference TRBV3-1 and TRBJ1-6): DTAVSQTPKYLVTQMGNDKSIKCEQNLGHDTMYWYKQDSKKFLKIMFSYNNKELIINETVPNRFSPKSPDKAHLNLHINSLELGDSAVYFCASSQVGTKTSPLHFGNGTRLTVT.

V and J are TRBV18 and TRBJ2-7; D is unclear. The CDR3 is 12 amino acids. The germline V gene encodes CDR1 KGHSH and CDR2 LQKENI. Trimming took 6 bases from V and 3 from J, leaving 9 bases between them. In DNA, the CDR3 is TGTGCCAGCTCCCTCCGACACTACGAGCAGTACTTC. Protein sequence: CASSLRHYEQYF.